Below are 15 T cell receptor beta chains sequenced from a single sample in a study of identical twins. One entry per CDR3 protein, called by TCRdb with MiXCR from the 5' RACE reads. The sample lists hundreds of thousands of distinct CDR3 sequences; roughly 18% were seen once. The same data also contributed to another study, on T cells expressing NK-cell markers.

Sequencing input: PBMCs. The receptors were sampled from a woman between 18 and 29 years old in good health.

The CDR3 region has the DNA TGCGCCAGCAGCCAAGAAGGCCTAGTAAACGACGAGCAGTACTTC. This gives the protein CASSQEGLVNDEQYF. The gene calls are TRBV4-3 and TRBJ2-7; no clear D. Germline CDR1 LGHNA, CDR2 YSLEER. The V and J ends lost 0 bases and 5 bases respectively, with 14 bases between them. This CDR3 spans 15 amino acids.

Only a few counts were recorded for this clonotype. The V and J genes are TRBV2 and TRBJ2-7; D gene unclear. Germline CDR1 reads SNHLY; CDR2 reads FYNNEI. V was clipped by 2 bases and J by 2 bases, with 7 bases between them. The CDR3 sequence is 13 residues long. The CDR3 nucleotides read TGTGCCAGCAGTGAAATGGGAACCTACGAGCAGTACTTC. Protein: CASSEMGTYEQYF.

This clonotype came up many times. This sequence joins TRBV10-3 and TRBJ2-7, with D perhaps assigned TRBD1 or TRBD2 (5 bases each). V was clipped by 6 bases and J by 2 bases, with 11 bases between them. The CDR3 covers 13 residues. CDR1 and CDR2 from the germline V gene are ENHRY and SYGVKD. The CDR3 protein is CAIRRDGTYEQYF. In nucleotides, the CDR3 is TGTGCCATCAGACGGGACGGTACCTACGAGCAGTACTTC.

V usage is TRBV5-1 and J usage is TRBJ2-1, with 7 bases lining up with TRBD2. V lost 7 bases and J lost 0; bases outside the gene matches: 4. Germline CDR1 is SGHRS and CDR2 is YFSETQ. The CDR3 consists of 14 residues. The CDR3 nucleotides are TGCGCCAGCGTACGGGGGGTCTCCTACAATGAGCAGTTCTTC. It encodes CASVRGVSYNEQFF.

This clonotype was seen only a few times. The V call is TRBV7-6, the J call TRBJ2-5, with 9 bases matching TRBD2. Trimming at V came to 3 bases and at J to 4 bases, leaving 6 bases not matched to a gene. The length of the CDR3 is 15 residues. CDR1 and CDR2 (germline): SGHVS, FNYEAQ. CDR3 protein: CASSFWAGGGETQYF. The DNA of the CDR3 is TGTGCCAGCAGCTTCTGGGCGGGAGGGGGAGAGACCCAGTACTTC.

V is TRBV7-9 and J is TRBJ2-4; a possible D gene is TRBD1 (5 bases). V was trimmed by 1 base and J by 10 bases, leaving 14 bases between them. The germline gives CDR1 SEHNR, CDR2 FQNEAQ (reference sequence). This CDR3 has 14 residues. CDR3 sequence reads: CASSLEAQGGIQYF. CDR3 in DNA: TGTGCCAGCAGCTTAGAAGCGCAGGGCGGAATTCAGTACTTC.

A few counts support this clonotype. The chain carries TRBV5-5 and TRBJ2-5; D might be TRBD2 (5 bases). CDR1 is SGHKS, CDR2 YYEKEE, per germline (reference sequence). V lost 4 bases, J lost 5 bases, and 21 bases lay in between. The CDR3 is made up of 16 amino acids. Here the CDR3 reads CASSHFEGLGKETQYF. CDR3 bases: TGTGCCAGCAGCCACTTCGAGGGCCTTGGGAAGGAGACCCAGTACTTC.

This clonotype was recorded a few times. The chain employs TRBV6-1 and TRBJ1-2; no clear D. From germline, CDR1 is MNHNS and CDR2 SASEGT. V dropped 7 bases and J dropped 0 bases, with 9 bases sitting between them. The CDR3 extends over 13 amino acids. The CDR3 DNA reads as TGTGCCAGCATCAGAGCGGCTAACTATGGCTACACCTTC. This sequence encodes CASIRAANYGYTF.

This clonotype turned up a few times. This chain joins TRBV5-6 and TRBJ2-1; possible D gene TRBD1, 6 bases. The CDR3 contains 13 residues. The V gene lost 2 bases and the J gene lost 16 bases, with 19 bases spanning the gap. CDR1 and CDR2 (germline): SGHDT, YYEEEE. CDR3 sequence (DNA): TGTGCCAGCAGCTTAGAGGGGGTAGCTCAAAAATTCTTC. Amino acid sequence: CASSLEGVAQKFF.

V gene TRBV2 combines with J gene TRBJ1-1; D remains ambiguous. V lost 2 bases and J lost 7, with 11 bases in between. This CDR3 has 13 residues. The germline CDR1 and CDR2 sequences are SNHLY and FYNNEI. CDR3 nucleotides: TGTGCCAGCAGTGAATTAGGGTTGGGTGAAGCTTTCTTT. Protein sequence: CASSELGLGEAFF.

This chain connects TRBV7-9 to TRBJ2-1; D uncertain. The V end was cut by 5 bases, the J end by 10 bases, with 15 bases between. The germline V gene encodes CDR1 SEHNR and CDR2 FQNEAQ (reference sequence). The CDR3 loop spans 13 amino acids. Here the CDR3 reads CASSLLTSREQFF. For the CDR3, the DNA is TGTGCCAGCAGCCTGCTGACGTCAAGGGAGCAGTTCTTC.

This clonotype occurred a few times. The chain combines TRBV3-1 with TRBJ2-3; D is uncertain. Germline CDR1 and CDR2: LGHDT and YNNKEL (reference sequence). The CDR3 covers 14 residues. V was trimmed by 1 base and J by 4 bases, leaving 9 bases between them. This CDR3 reads CASSQVGIPDTQYF. CDR3 in DNA: TGTGCCAGCAGCCAAGTAGGAATTCCAGATACGCAGTATTTT.

The table lists this clonotype with a few counts. The V and J genes are TRBV9 and TRBJ2-3; 10 nucleotides match TRBD1. Germline V lookup: CDR1 SGDLS, CDR2 YYNGEE. This CDR3 region has 16 residues. With 3 bases clipped from V and 0 bases from J, the junction kept 4 bases outside the gene matches. The CDR3 protein is CASSARQGASTDTQYF. The CDR3 DNA reads as TGTGCCAGCAGCGCAAGACAGGGGGCTAGCACAGATACGCAGTATTTT.

This clonotype was seen only a few times. The chain has TRBV7-2 and TRBJ2-1; D is possibly TRBD2 (6 bases). Germline V CDR1 and CDR2: SGHTA, FQGNSA. CDR3 length equals 15 residues. V was pared by 2 bases and J by 9 bases, with 17 bases between. DNA of the CDR3: TGTGCCAGCAGCTTAAGACTAGGGGATAGAGCTGAGCAGTTCTTC. Its translation is CASSLRLGDRAEQFF.

Only a few counts were recorded for this clonotype. The CDR3 loop is CSARVWGQGETQYF. CDR3 nucleotide sequence: TGCAGTGCTAGAGTCTGGGGTCAGGGGGAGACCCAGTACTTC. The chain employs TRBV20-1 and TRBJ2-5; tentatively, D is TRBD1 (6 bases). The CDR3 contains 14 residues. The germline CDR1 and CDR2 sequences are DFQATT and SNEGSKA (reference sequence). V dropped 1 base and J dropped 5 bases, with 14 bases sitting between them.